These 21 T cell receptor beta chains were sequenced from one sample in a study of blood T cell repertoires in COVID-19. Some clones are missing from TCRdb's copy, which holds only in-frame ones; the method was immunoSEQ multiplex PCR. The sample holds more than 300,000 clones, 75% to 90% seen once. The sample consisted of PBMCs or T cells enriched from blood (not recorded which). All receptors come from a woman in her forties or fifties who had recovered from COVID-19.

The V and J genes are TRBV2 and TRBJ1-1; a possible D gene is TRBD1 (5 bases). CDR1 is SNHLY, CDR2 FYNNEI, per germline. The CDR3 is 13 amino acids. V gave up 7 bases and J gave up 2 bases, with 11 bases separating them. CDR3 nucleotides: TGTGCCAGCAACACCCAGGGAAACACTGAAGCTTTCTTT. Translating gives CASNTQGNTEAFF.

The chain recombines TRBV7-2 with TRBJ1-3; D is uncertain. Germline V gives CDR1 SGHTA, CDR2 FQGNSA. V dropped 0 bases and J dropped 2 bases, with 11 bases sitting between them. This CDR3 comprises 16 residues. The chain's CDR3 is CASSLAMAGTGNTIYF. The CDR3 coding sequence is TGTGCCAGCAGCTTAGCGATGGCGGGAACTGGAAACACCATATATTTT.

The rearrangement joins TRBV5-1 to TRBJ2-3; 7 bases fit TRBD2. This CDR3 comprises 14 residues. CDR1 and CDR2 (germline): SGHRS, YFSETQ. Trimming removed 9 bases from V and 1 base from J; junction bases left unmatched: 8. The CDR3 coding sequence is TGCGCCACCTCAGATCGGGGGGGCACAGATACGCAGTATTTT. Its translation: CATSDRGGTDTQYF.

The gene calls are TRBV19 and TRBJ1-5; D is unclear. V lost 4 bases to trimming and J lost 6 bases, with 10 bases between them. The CDR3 consists of 13 residues. Germline V gene lookup returns CDR1 LNHDA and CDR2 SQIVND (reference sequence). This chain's CDR3 is CASSRREGQPQHF. For the CDR3, the DNA is TGTGCCAGTAGTAGAAGAGAGGGTCAGCCCCAGCATTTT.

This rearrangement joins TRBV3-1 (or the pseudogene TRBV3-2) to TRBJ2-3; a possible D gene is TRBD2 (7 bases). The CDR3 covers 15 residues. Germline-derived CDR1 and CDR2 are LGHDT and YNNKEL (reference sequence). The V end lost 3 bases, the J end lost 3 bases, and 13 bases lay between the germline ends. CDR3 amino acids: CASSQRGGETDTQYF. CDR3 nucleotides: TGTGCCAGCAGCCAGAGGGGGGGCGAGACAGATACGCAGTATTTT.

The chain links TRBV12-3 or TRBV12-4 to TRBJ2-1; tentative D call: TRBD2 (6 bases). V lost 0 bases and J 10 bases, leaving 10 bases between the germline ends. CDR3 length equals 13 residues. The CDR3 here is CASSLARGGEQFF. The CDR3, as DNA: TGTGCCAGCAGTTTAGCGCGGGGCGGGGAGCAGTTCTTC.

V and J are TRBV19 and TRBJ1-5; 8 nucleotides match TRBD1. The CDR3 is 14 residues long. The germline V gene has CDR1 LNHDA and CDR2 SQIVND (reference sequence). The V segment lost 10 bases and the J segment 5 bases; nucleotides outside the gene matches: 10. The CDR3 region is CATIDRGGDQPQHF. CDR3 nucleotides: TGTGCCACCATCGACAGGGGAGGCGATCAGCCCCAGCATTTT.

The rearrangement links TRBV7-2 to TRBJ1-4, with 7 bases fitting TRBD1. The V and J ends lost 1 base and 3 bases, in that order; junction bases with no gene match: 2. The length of the CDR3 is 15 residues. Germline lookup yields CDR1 SGHTA and CDR2 FQGNSA. The CDR3 loop is CASSLDGTANEKLFF. CDR3 in DNA: TGTGCCAGCAGCTTAGATGGGACAGCTAATGAAAAACTGTTTTTT.

The chain employs TRBV7-6 and TRBJ1-6, with 7 bases aligning to TRBD1. Germline V gene data show CDR1 as SGHVS and CDR2 as FNYEAQ. Trimming at V came to 5 bases and at J to 5 bases, leaving 15 bases not matched to a gene. The CDR3 loop spans 18 amino acids. The CDR3 nucleotides read TGTGCCAGCAGCCTGACCCCCCCAGTAGGACAGGATAATTCACCCCTCCACTTT. This gives the protein CASSLTPPVGQDNSPLHF.

The chain combines TRBV3-1 (or the pseudogene TRBV3-2) with TRBJ1-6, with unresolved D. V was clipped by 5 bases and J by 3 bases, with 14 bases between them. The CDR3 sequence is 16 residues long. The germline V gene has CDR1 LGHDT and CDR2 YNNKEL (reference sequence). In DNA form, the CDR3 reads TGTGCCAGCAGCGCACATGTCCTGAACTATAATTCACCCCTCCACTTT. The encoded protein is CASSAHVLNYNSPLHF.

This sequence joins TRBV7-3 and TRBJ2-2; maybe TRBD1 (6 bases). Germline assignment: CDR1 SGHTA and CDR2 FQGTGA. This CDR3 has 14 residues. Trimming took off 4 bases at V and 5 bases at J, with 11 bases between the two ends. CDR3 in amino acids: CASSSGARTGELFF. Written as DNA, the CDR3 is TGTGCCAGCAGCTCAGGGGCCAGAACCGGGGAGCTGTTTTTT.

V is TRBV14 and J is TRBJ1-4; no firm D call. This CDR3 is built from 15 residues. Germline assignment: CDR1 SGHDN and CDR2 FVKESK. The V gene lost 3 bases and the J gene lost 0 bases, with 8 bases spanning the gap. The DNA for the CDR3 is TGTGCCAGCAGCCAGGGAGTTGCAACTAATGAAAAACTGTTTTTT. It specifies CASSQGVATNEKLFF.

The chain employs TRBV27 and TRBJ1-1, with TRBD1 as a possible D gene (5 bases). Germline V gene sequence: CDR1 MNHEY, CDR2 SMNVEV (reference sequence). Trimming removed 4 bases from V and 1 base from J, with 16 bases in between. This CDR3 region has 16 residues. CDR3 sequence: CASSSTSGAGNTEAFF. The CDR3 nucleotides are TGTGCCAGCAGTTCCACCTCTGGGGCAGGGAACACTGAAGCTTTCTTT.

This clone was seen just once. The chain joins TRBV6-1 to TRBJ2-2; 8 positions agree with TRBD1. V lost 4 bases, J lost 4 bases, and 14 bases stayed unmatched. This CDR3 has 18 residues. Germline V gene data show CDR1 as MNHNS and CDR2 as SASEGT. The CDR3 sequence: CASSGWTGQWRGTGELFF. CDR3 DNA sequence: TGTGCCAGCAGTGGGTGGACAGGGCAATGGCGGGGCACCGGGGAGCTGTTTTTT.

This sequence joins TRBV10-3 and TRBJ1-1; TRBD1 might be the D (6 bases). From germline, CDR1 is ENHRY and CDR2 SYGVKD. V lost 5 bases and J lost 3, with 10 bases in between. There are 13 residues in the CDR3. Here the CDR3 DNA reads TGTGCCATCAGTTCAGGGGCGGACACTGAAGCTTTCTTT. Residues: CAISSGADTEAFF.

The chain has TRBV7-2 and TRBJ2-7, with D tentatively TRBD2 (6 bases). V lost 1 base, J lost 7 bases, and 26 bases lay in between. Germline V lookup: CDR1 SGHTA, CDR2 FQGNSA. This CDR3 contains 18 residues. The CDR3 here is CASSLEVLGGPAITEQYF. The CDR3 nucleotides are TGTGCCAGCAGCTTAGAGGTACTGGGGGGACCAGCAATTACAGAGCAGTACTTC.

The chain couples TRBV5-1 to TRBJ1-6; TRBD1 aligns across 9 bases. The CDR3 extends over 14 amino acids. From germline, CDR1 is SGHRS and CDR2 YFSETQ. V lost 2 bases to trimming and J lost 10 bases; unmatched junction nucleotides: 4. The CDR3 region has the DNA TGCGCCAGCAGCTTCAGGACAGGGGACTCACCCCTCCACTTT. Its translation: CASSFRTGDSPLHF. The variable domain in full, completed from reference TRBV5-1 and TRBJ1-6, reads KAGVTQTPRYLIKTRGQQVTLSCSPISGHRSVSWYQQTPGQGLQFLFEYFSETQRNKGNFPGRFSGRQFSNSRSEMNVSTLELGDSALYLCASSFRTGDSPLHFGNGTRLTVT.

The J gene is TRBJ2-1, the V gene TRBV2; 12 bases align to TRBD2. The V gene's germline CDR1 is SNHLY and CDR2 FYNNEI. The CDR3 is 19 residues long. Unmatched junction bases numbered 15, after V lost 4 bases and J lost 5 bases. CDR3 loop: CASSAYRTSGVSQNNEQFF. CDR3 nucleotide sequence: TGTGCCAGCAGTGCGTATAGGACTAGCGGGGTTTCTCAGAACAATGAGCAGTTCTTC.

This clone was recorded only once. This sample includes further DNA sequences coding for the same CDR3. The J gene is TRBJ2-7, the V gene TRBV5-4, with TRBD2 matching over 7 bases. Germline assignment: CDR1 SGHNT and CDR2 YYREEE (reference sequence). V lost 4 bases and J lost 6; bases outside the gene matches: 4. The CDR3 covers 12 residues. The CDR3: CASSLGEGEQYF. CDR3 coding DNA: TGTGCCAGCAGCCTCGGGGAGGGCGAGCAGTACTTC.

The V gene is TRBV6-2 or TRBV6-3, the J gene TRBJ1-1, with D perhaps matching TRBD1 (5 bases). Trimming took 4 bases from V and 0 from J, leaving 9 bases between them. Germline V gene lookup returns CDR1 MNHEY and CDR2 SVGEGT. The CDR3 covers 14 residues. CDR3 residues: CASSLLGLNTEAFF. The CDR3 DNA sequence: TGTGCCAGCAGTTTATTGGGGCTGAACACTGAAGCTTTCTTT.

This rearrangement joins TRBV14 to TRBJ2-2; maybe TRBD2 (5 bases). V lost 0 bases, J lost 5 bases, and 10 bases lay in between. The germline V gene has CDR1 SGHDN and CDR2 FVKESK. CDR3 length: 15 residues. For the CDR3, the DNA is TGTGCCAGCAGCCAAGACCTGGGAGTGACCGGGGAGCTGTTTTTT. Amino acids: CASSQDLGVTGELFF.